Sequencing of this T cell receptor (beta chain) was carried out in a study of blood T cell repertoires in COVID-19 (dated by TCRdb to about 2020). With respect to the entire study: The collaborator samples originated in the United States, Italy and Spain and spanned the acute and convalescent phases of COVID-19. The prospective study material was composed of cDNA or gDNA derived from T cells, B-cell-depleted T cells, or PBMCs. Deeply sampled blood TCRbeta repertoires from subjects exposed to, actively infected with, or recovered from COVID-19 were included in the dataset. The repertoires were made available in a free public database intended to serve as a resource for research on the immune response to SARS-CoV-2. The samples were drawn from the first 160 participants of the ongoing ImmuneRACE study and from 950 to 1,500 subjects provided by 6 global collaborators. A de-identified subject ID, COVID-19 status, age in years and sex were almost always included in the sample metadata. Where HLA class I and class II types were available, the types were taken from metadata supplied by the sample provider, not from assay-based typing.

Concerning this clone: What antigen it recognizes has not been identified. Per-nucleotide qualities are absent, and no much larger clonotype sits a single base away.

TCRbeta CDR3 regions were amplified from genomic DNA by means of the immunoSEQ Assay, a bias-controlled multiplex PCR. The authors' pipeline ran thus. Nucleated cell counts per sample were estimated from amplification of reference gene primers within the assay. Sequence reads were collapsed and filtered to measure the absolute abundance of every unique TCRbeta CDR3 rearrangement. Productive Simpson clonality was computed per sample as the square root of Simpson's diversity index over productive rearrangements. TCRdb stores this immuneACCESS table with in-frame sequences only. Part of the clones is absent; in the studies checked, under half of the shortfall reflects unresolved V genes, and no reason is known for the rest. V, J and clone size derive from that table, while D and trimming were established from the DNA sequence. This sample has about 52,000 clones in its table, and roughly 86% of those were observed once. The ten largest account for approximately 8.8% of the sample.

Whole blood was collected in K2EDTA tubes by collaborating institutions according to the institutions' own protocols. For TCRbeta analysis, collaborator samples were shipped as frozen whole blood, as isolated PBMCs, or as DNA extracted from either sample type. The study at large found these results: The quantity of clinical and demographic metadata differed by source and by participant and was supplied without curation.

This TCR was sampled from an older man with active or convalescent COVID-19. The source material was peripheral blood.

DNA sequence: TGCGCCAGCAGTTCGGCCGGGTCCGGGACAGATACGCAGTATTTT. This sequence encodes CASSSAGSGTDTQYF. Rearrangement joined TRBV5-1 to TRBJ2-3; the D gene identity is not certain. V was cut back by 5 bases and J by 3 bases, leaving a gap of 16 bases between them. The germline V gene yields SGHRS for CDR1 and YFSETQ for CDR2. The CDR3 runs 15 residues from the cysteine to the phenylalanine. Only the CDR3 portion is preserved as DNA: 45 bases, with reading frame beginning at the first base.